These 20 T cell receptor beta chains were all obtained from the same sample, sequenced in a study of blood T cell repertoires in COVID-19 (dated by TCRdb to between 2020 and 2021). The protocol used for the library was the immunoSEQ multiplex PCR assay. Imported from immuneACCESS, the table was reduced by TCRdb to in-frame sequences with V and J called. These copies leave out some clones; in studies compared against another copy, an unresolved V gene accounts for under half, and the cause of the remainder is not known. Across this sample there are around 190,000 clones, with 80% to 90% seen only once. 10% of the sample rests with the top ten. The sample taken for sequencing was PBMCs or T cells enriched from blood (not recorded which). All receptors come from a man younger than 35 with acute COVID-19.

The chain carries TRBV27 and TRBJ2-7, with 8 bases fitting TRBD2. This CDR3 is 14 amino acids long. Trimming at V came to 3 bases and at J to 3 bases, leaving 4 bases not matched to a gene. The germline V gene has CDR1 MNHEY and CDR2 SMNVEV (reference sequence). The CDR3 here is CASSFGGANYEQYF. The CDR3 DNA sequence: TGTGCCAGCAGTTTCGGGGGGGCTAACTACGAGCAGTACTTC.

This clone was seen many times. V usage is TRBV30 and J usage is TRBJ1-5; 8 bases are a match to TRBD1. The CDR3 length is 15 residues. The germline V gene encodes CDR1 GTSNPN and CDR2 SVGIG (reference sequence). After removal of 1 base from V and 4 bases from J, the junction contained 6 bases not matched to a gene. The CDR3 sequence is CAWSDGQGWNQPQHF. The CDR3 nucleotides read TGTGCCTGGAGTGATGGACAGGGTTGGAATCAGCCCCAGCATTTT. Full variable domain (rest looked up from reference TRBV30 and TRBJ1-5): SQTIHQWPATLVQPVGSPLSLECTVEGTSNPNLYWYRQAAGRGLQLLFYSVGIGQISSEVPQNLSASRPQDRQFILSSKKLLLSDSGFYLCAWSDGQGWNQPQHFGDGTRLSIL.

The chain recombines TRBV19 with TRBJ2-1, with 7 bases lining up with TRBD2. The CDR3 contains 15 residues. J gave up 4 bases and V 5 bases, and 8 bases lay outside the gene matches. Germline-derived CDR1 and CDR2 are LNHDA and SQIVND (reference sequence). The CDR3, as DNA: TGTGCCAGTAGTTGGCGGGCGGGAGCTTACAATGAGCAGTTCTTC. This translates into CASSWRAGAYNEQFF.

V gene TRBV18 combines with J gene TRBJ2-2, with D unclear. Germline assignment: CDR1 KGHSH and CDR2 LQKENI. This CDR3 spans 16 amino acids. Trimming shortened V by 0 bases and J by 2 bases, and 10 bases separated the two germline ends. The CDR3 sequence: CASSPPLPLNTGELFF. The CDR3 DNA sequence: TGTGCCAGCTCACCACCGCTACCCCTAAACACCGGGGAGCTGTTTTTT.

The rearrangement joins TRBV14 to TRBJ2-1, with 11 bases lining up with TRBD2. CDR1 and CDR2 from the germline V gene are SGHDN and FVKESK. The CDR3 is made up of 18 amino acids. Trimming cost V 0 bases and J 3 bases; bases outside gene matches: 7. The CDR3 DNA reads TGTGCCAGCAGCCAAGATAGACTAGCGGGATATTTCTACAATGAGCAGTTCTTC. Its protein product is CASSQDRLAGYFYNEQFF.

The chain carries TRBV7-3 and TRBJ2-1, with 10 bases that match TRBD2. The germline gives CDR1 SGHTA, CDR2 FQGTGA. J gave up 5 bases and V 5 bases, and 6 bases lay outside the gene matches. This CDR3 comprises 15 residues. The chain's CDR3 is CASSEGTSVNNEQFF. CDR3 nucleotide sequence: TGTGCCAGCAGCGAAGGGACTAGCGTTAACAATGAGCAGTTCTTC. The entire variable domain, with the rest obtained from reference TRBV7-3 and TRBJ2-1, is as follows: GAGVSQTPSNKVTEKGKYVELRCDPISGHTALYWYRQSLGQGPEFLIYFQGTGAADDSGLPNDRFFAVRPEGSVSTLKIQRTERGDSAVYLCASSEGTSVNNEQFFGPGTRLTVL.

The V call is TRBV3-1 (or the pseudogene TRBV3-2), the J call TRBJ2-4, with D possibly being TRBD1 (5 bases). In germline, CDR1 is LGHDT, CDR2 YNNKEL (reference sequence). V was pared by 0 bases and J by 5 bases, with 5 bases between. This CDR3 spans 13 amino acids. The CDR3, as DNA: TGTGCCAGCAGCCAAGACAGGGAAAACATTCAGTACTTC. This gives the protein CASSQDRENIQYF.

The chain recombines TRBV10-3 with TRBJ1-2; 9 bases line up with TRBD1. The germline V gene has CDR1 ENHRY and CDR2 SYGVKD. V lost 4 bases, J lost 4 bases, and 4 bases stayed unmatched. The CDR3 extends over 14 amino acids. DNA of the CDR3: TGTGCCATCAGTGGGACAGGGGATTTCTATGGCTACACCTTC. This gives the protein CAISGTGDFYGYTF.

The V and J genes are TRBV19 and TRBJ2-1, with D possibly TRBD2 on 5 matching bases. CDR3 length: 13 residues. Trimming took 4 bases from V and 6 from J, leaving 10 bases between them. Germline V CDR1 and CDR2: LNHDA, SQIVND (reference sequence). The chain's CDR3 is CASSTGWTNEQFF. DNA of the CDR3: TGTGCCAGTAGTACGGGATGGACCAATGAGCAGTTCTTC.

This clone was observed a single time. Other DNA sequences in this sample translate to the same CDR3. This chain links TRBV28 with TRBJ1-5; no firm D call. V was pared by 6 bases and J by 0 bases, with 12 bases between. CDR1 is MDHEN, CDR2 SYDVKM, per germline. This CDR3 spans 15 amino acids. CDR3 DNA sequence: TGTGCCAGCAGCCCGGAGGGCTATAGCAATCAGCCCCAGCATTTT. Translating gives CASSPEGYSNQPQHF.

V usage is TRBV19 and J usage is TRBJ1-5, with 10 bases aligning to TRBD1. The length of the CDR3 is 14 residues. V lost 9 bases to trimming and J lost 7 bases; unmatched junction nucleotides: 9. The germline gives CDR1 LNHDA, CDR2 SQIVND (reference sequence). CDR3 DNA sequence: TGTGCCAGCGAGGGGGACAGGGGACGGCAGCCCCAGCATTTT. Its protein product is CASEGDRGRQPQHF.

The V gene is TRBV2, the J gene TRBJ2-1, with TRBD2 matching over 12 bases. Trimming cost V 5 bases and J 5 bases; bases outside gene matches: 1. The CDR3 runs to 14 residues. Germline V lookup: CDR1 SNHLY, CDR2 FYNNEI. The CDR3 spells CASSWTSGNNEQFF. CDR3 bases: TGTGCCAGCAGTTGGACTAGCGGGAACAATGAGCAGTTCTTC.

The CDR3 sequence: CASSYSRAGDGIGYTF. The CDR3 nucleotides are TGTGCCAGCAGTTACTCGAGGGCAGGGGACGGGATAGGCTACACCTTC. V and J are TRBV6-5 and TRBJ1-2; possibly TRBD1 for D (6 bases). The CDR3 spans 16 residues. V lost 0 bases and J 8 bases, leaving 19 bases between the germline ends. Germline V CDR1 and CDR2: MNHEY, SVGAGI.

This chain connects TRBV3-1 (or the pseudogene TRBV3-2) to TRBJ2-3; TRBD2 agrees at 11 bases. J lost 1 base, V lost 1 base, and 4 bases had no gene match. Germline-derived CDR1 and CDR2 are LGHDT and YNNKEL (reference sequence). The CDR3 spans 17 residues. CDR3 coding DNA: TGTGCCAGCAGCCAAGGGCTAGCGGGAGGTGGCACAGATACGCAGTATTTT. It translates to CASSQGLAGGGTDTQYF.

V is TRBV12-2 and J is TRBJ2-3; the DNA was not compared with TRBD2, the D call given in the table. TRBV12-2 is a pseudogene locus. The CDR3 covers 16 residues. CDR3 nucleotide sequence: TGTCCCTACACAGAACAAACTAGCGAAAGCACAGATACGCAGTATTTT. It yields the protein CPYTEQTSESTDTQYF.

This sequence joins TRBV5-4 and TRBJ2-1; no clear D. Germline V gene lookup returns CDR1 SGHNT and CDR2 YYREEE (reference sequence). Trimming removed 4 bases from V and 1 base from J, with 12 bases in between. The CDR3 sequence is 15 residues long. DNA for the CDR3: TGTGCCAGCAGCCCTTCGGAGCCTTCCTACAATGAGCAGTTCTTC. Its translation is CASSPSEPSYNEQFF. The full variable domain, its missing parts supplied by reference TRBV5-4 and TRBJ2-1, is ETGVTQSPTHLIKTRGQQVTLRCSSQSGHNTVSWYQQALGQGPQFIFQYYREEENGRGNFPPRFSGLQFPNYSSELNVNALELDDSALYLCASSPSEPSYNEQFFGPGTRLTVL.

Only one count was recorded for this clone. This sequence joins TRBV7-9 and TRBJ1-2, with 7 bases identical to TRBD1. The CDR3 spans 15 residues. V shed 4 bases, J shed 4 bases, and the junction held 9 bases outside the gene matches. Per germline, CDR1 SEHNR and CDR2 FQNEAQ (reference sequence). This CDR3 reads CASSSPGTETYGYTF. DNA for the CDR3: TGTGCCAGCAGCTCCCCCGGGACAGAAACCTATGGCTACACCTTC.

As for this clone: A much larger clone differs by one base, so this may be a read error. V and J are TRBV5-6 and TRBJ2-2, with 11 bases aligning to TRBD2. CDR1 is SGHDT and CDR2 is YYEEEE in the germline V gene. V lost 4 bases, J lost 1 base, and 0 bases stayed unmatched. The CDR3 runs to 15 residues. In DNA form, the CDR3 reads TGTGCCAGCAGCGGGACTAGCGGGAACACCGGGGAGCTGTTTTTT. Translated: CASSGTSGNTGELFF.

This chain links TRBV28 with TRBJ2-7; D unresolved. Trimming removed 1 base from V and 6 bases from J, with 4 bases in between. The V gene's germline CDR1 is MDHEN and CDR2 SYDVKM. The CDR3 is made up of 11 amino acids. Here the CDR3 DNA reads TGTGCCAGCAGTTTATACACCGAGCAGTACTTC. It specifies CASSLYTEQYF.

The chain recombines TRBV27 with TRBJ2-1; TRBD2 matches 11 bases. V was clipped by 8 bases and J by 5 bases; unmatched bases: 14. This CDR3 region has 17 residues. The V gene's germline CDR1 is MNHEY and CDR2 SMNVEV (reference sequence). The CDR3 DNA reads TGTGCCAGCCTAGGGATCGGACTAGCGGGTGAAGACAATGAGCAGTTCTTC. As protein: CASLGIGLAGEDNEQFF.